Listed below are T cell receptor beta chains from one sample, sequenced in a study of control samples from healthy donors and cancer patients. Data came from immunoSEQ multiplex PCR; TCRdb stores just in-frame clones and leaves some out. The sample has more than 35,000 clones, around 83% seen once. The sequencing input was PBMCs. These receptors originate from a woman aged 55-69 years with lung cancer. Each CDR3 is given with its conserved first and last residue. The order of the fields is CDR3 length, J gene, V gene, CDR3 protein.

>14|TRBJ1-5|TRBV29-1
CSVSTGGVGQPQHF
>15|TRBJ2-7|TRBV15
CATSRPGTGSNEQYF
>17|TRBJ1-4|TRBV18
CAIPNLHRGEPNEKLFF
>15|TRBJ1-2|TRBV2
CASSEALLDLYGYTF
>13|TRBJ1-5|TRBV7-2
CASSSYSNQPQHF
>13|TRBJ2-7|TRBV5-1
CASSFTNNLEQYF
>14|TRBJ1-4|TRBV5-1
CASSFGQTNEKLFF
>14|TRBJ1-1|TRBV6-6
CATRHTTALTEAFF
>16|TRBJ2-1|TRBV7-7
CASSALAGPLANEQFF
>12|TRBJ2-7|TRBV28
CASSSDRHEQYF
>13|TRBJ2-6|TRBV30
CAWDASGANVLTF
>13|TRBJ1-1|TRBV12-3/TRBV12-4
CASNRGQVTEAFF
>11|TRBJ2-5|TRBV5-1
CASSGGETQYF
>13|TRBJ1-2|TRBV25-1
CASSESWGDGYTF
>14|TRBJ2-5|TRBV5-1
CASSSDSYQETQYF
>16|TRBJ1-2|TRBV3-1/TRBV3-2
CASSQEALRRLSGYTF
>16|TRBJ1-2|TRBV5-4
CASSMGQGAVNYGYTF
>19|TRBJ1-3|TRBV4-3
CASSQETPAGAFSGNTIYF
>14|TRBJ1-4|TRBV5-1
CASSQGATNEKLFF
>13|TRBJ2-5|TRBV20-1
CSASDGGQETQYF
>14|TRBJ1-6|TRBV3-1/TRBV3-2
CASSPRAEGSPLHF
>13|TRBJ1-5|TRBV7-9
CASSLAGGQPQHF
>15|TRBJ2-2|TRBV24-1
CATSDQGTDTGELFF
>13|TRBJ1-1|TRBV10-1
CASSRTANTEAFF
>12|TRBJ2-1|TRBV5-6
CASSWTRNEQFF
>13|TRBJ1-2|TRBV11-1
CASSVGREGGYTF
>16|TRBJ1-4|TRBV7-2
CASSPGGATGREKLFF
>13|TRBJ1-5|TRBV30
CAWRGQGGQPQHF
>11|TRBJ1-1|TRBV20-1
CSARRETEAFF
>17|TRBJ2-5|TRBV7-2
CASSLFPRGPVGETQYF
>13|TRBJ1-1|TRBV5-5
CASSLVVGTEAFF
>15|TRBJ2-1|TRBV24-1
CATSGSGSFVNEQFF
>17|TRBJ2-7|TRBV4-2
CASSQAGGGTVAYEQYF
>13|TRBJ1-1|TRBV19
CASSIEQNTEAFF
>17|TRBJ2-6|TRBV7-9
CATRPGQAETGANVLTF
>14|TRBJ2-1|TRBV3-1/TRBV3-2
CASSPNLASNEQFF
>11|TRBJ1-6|TRBV30
CAWSEDSPLHF
>16|TRBJ2-5|TRBV30
CAWSAGTSGRGETQYF
>12|TRBJ2-1|TRBV7-3
CASSQLLYEQFF
>11|TRBJ1-1|TRBV7-9
CASSLVDEAFF
>15|TRBJ2-3|TRBV2
CASSVQPAHTDTQYF
>14|TRBJ1-4|TRBV11-1
CASSSWTGDEKLFF
>13|TRBJ2-1|TRBV7-9
CASRLLEGDEQFF
>14|TRBJ2-3|TRBV7-2
CASSPNLITDTQYF
>14|TRBJ1-1|TRBV7-2
CASSRQGVNTEAFF
>14|TRBJ1-2|TRBV7-8
CASSLIAVNYGYTF
>11|TRBJ2-7|TRBV9
CASSVGNEQYF
>12|TRBJ2-2|TRBV2
CASSATTGELFF
>15|TRBJ2-2|TRBV25-1
CASSERSFETGELFF
>18|TRBJ1-3|TRBV15
CATSRGGGRVSSGNTIYF
>15|TRBJ1-5|TRBV9
CASSVGGLSNQPQHF
>15|TRBJ2-7|TRBV7-8
CASSFVAVSSYEQYF
>13|TRBJ2-5|TRBV6-5
CATGGIAEETQYF
>16|TRBJ1-1|TRBV7-9
CASSSLGGGSNTEAFF
>21|TRBJ2-2|TRBV9
CASSVRTGGGSRWANTGELFF
>16|TRBJ1-5|TRBV19
CAVDRGPLWSNQPQHF
>13|TRBJ2-3|TRBV29-1
CSALDNALGTQYF